The T cell receptor beta chain described here comes from a study of beta chain features in type 1 diabetes. This CDR3 has 16 residues. Germline V gene lookup returns CDR1 SGHRS and CDR2 YFSETQ. V trimming: 2 bases; J trimming: 1 base; junction bases outside the gene matches: 2. Study results and caveats: Type 1 diabetes patients showed a moderate but significant shortening of TCRB CDR3s in all four CD4+ subsets.

As for this clone: The antigen remains undetermined.

One heparinised draw of blood, averaging approximately 110 mL, came from each donor. Isolated RNA was reverse transcribed in full, so expressed TCRB transcripts were sequenced. Clones were read by immunoSEQ multiplex PCR, and TCRdb kept only the in-frame ones, dropping some. Of some 370,000 clones in the sample, 8.5% to 10% were seen once. V is TRBV5-1 and J is TRBJ2-3; 12 bases map to TRBD2. The sequencing input was central memory CD4+ T cells from blood. The sequence was collected from a man aged 25-40 years with type 1 diabetes. Here the CDR3 DNA reads TGCGCCAGCAGCTTAAGACTAGCGGGAGGCACAGATACGCAGTATTTT. It translates to CASSLRLAGGTDTQYF.